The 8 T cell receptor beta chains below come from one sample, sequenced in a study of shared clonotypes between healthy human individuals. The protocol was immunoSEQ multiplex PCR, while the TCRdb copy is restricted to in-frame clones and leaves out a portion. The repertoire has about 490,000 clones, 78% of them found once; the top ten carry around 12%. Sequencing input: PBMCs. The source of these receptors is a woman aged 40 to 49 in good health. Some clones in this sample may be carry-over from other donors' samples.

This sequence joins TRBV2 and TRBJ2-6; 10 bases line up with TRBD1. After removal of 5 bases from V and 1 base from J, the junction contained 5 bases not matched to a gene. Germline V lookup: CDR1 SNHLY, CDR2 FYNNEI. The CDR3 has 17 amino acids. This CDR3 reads CASSMGTGESGANVLTF. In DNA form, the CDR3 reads TGTGCCAGCAGTATGGGGACAGGGGAATCTGGGGCCAACGTCCTGACTTTC.

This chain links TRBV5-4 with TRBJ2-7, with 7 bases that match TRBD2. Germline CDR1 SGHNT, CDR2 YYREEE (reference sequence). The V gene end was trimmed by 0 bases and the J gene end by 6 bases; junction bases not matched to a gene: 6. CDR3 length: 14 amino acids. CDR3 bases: TGTGCCAGCAGCTTGGGCGGGAGAATAGGCGAGCAGTACTTC. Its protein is CASSLGGRIGEQYF.

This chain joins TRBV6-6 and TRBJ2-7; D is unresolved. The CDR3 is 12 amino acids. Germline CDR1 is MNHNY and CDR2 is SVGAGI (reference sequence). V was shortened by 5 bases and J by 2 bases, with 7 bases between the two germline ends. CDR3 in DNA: TGTGCCAGCAGTATAGGAACCTACGAGCAGTACTTC. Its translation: CASSIGTYEQYF.

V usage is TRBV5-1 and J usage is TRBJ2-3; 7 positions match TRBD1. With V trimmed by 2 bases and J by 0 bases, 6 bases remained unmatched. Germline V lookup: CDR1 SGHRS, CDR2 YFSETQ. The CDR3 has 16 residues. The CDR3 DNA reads TGCGCCAGCAGCTTCACAGGGGACACAAGCACAGATACGCAGTATTTT. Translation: CASSFTGDTSTDTQYF.

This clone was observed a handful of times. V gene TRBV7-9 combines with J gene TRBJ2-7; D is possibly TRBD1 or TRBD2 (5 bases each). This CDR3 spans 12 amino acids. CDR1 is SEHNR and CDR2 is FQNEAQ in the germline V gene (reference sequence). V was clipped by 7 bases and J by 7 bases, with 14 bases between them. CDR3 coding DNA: TGTGCCAGCACCCGCGAGGGACGGGAGCAGTACTTC. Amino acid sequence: CASTREGREQYF.

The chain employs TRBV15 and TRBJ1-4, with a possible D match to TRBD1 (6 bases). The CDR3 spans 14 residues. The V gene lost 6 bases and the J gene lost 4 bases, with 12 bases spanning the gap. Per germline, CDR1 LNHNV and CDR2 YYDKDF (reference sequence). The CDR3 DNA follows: TGTGCCACCAGGCGAGGACAGTTTAATGAAAAACTGTTTTTT. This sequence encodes CATRRGQFNEKLFF.

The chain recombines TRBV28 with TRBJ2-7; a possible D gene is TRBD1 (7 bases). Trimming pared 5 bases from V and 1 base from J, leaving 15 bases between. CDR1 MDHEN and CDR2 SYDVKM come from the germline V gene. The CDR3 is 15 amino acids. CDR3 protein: CASSPGGTASYEQYF. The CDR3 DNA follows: TGTGCCAGCAGTCCAGGGGGGACAGCGTCCTACGAGCAGTACTTC. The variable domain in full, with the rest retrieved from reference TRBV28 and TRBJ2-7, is DVKVTQSSRYLVKRTGEKVFLECVQDMDHENMFWYRQDPGLGLRLIYFSYDVKMKEKGDIPEGYSVSREKKERFSLILESASTNQTSMYLCASSPGGTASYEQYFGPGTRLTVT.

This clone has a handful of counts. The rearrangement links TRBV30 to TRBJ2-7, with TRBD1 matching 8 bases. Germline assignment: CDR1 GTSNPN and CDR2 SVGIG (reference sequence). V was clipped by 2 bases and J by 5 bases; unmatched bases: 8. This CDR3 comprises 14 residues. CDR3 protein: CAWSSLDRAHEQYF. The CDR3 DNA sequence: TGTGCCTGGAGTAGTCTGGACAGGGCCCACGAGCAGTACTTC.